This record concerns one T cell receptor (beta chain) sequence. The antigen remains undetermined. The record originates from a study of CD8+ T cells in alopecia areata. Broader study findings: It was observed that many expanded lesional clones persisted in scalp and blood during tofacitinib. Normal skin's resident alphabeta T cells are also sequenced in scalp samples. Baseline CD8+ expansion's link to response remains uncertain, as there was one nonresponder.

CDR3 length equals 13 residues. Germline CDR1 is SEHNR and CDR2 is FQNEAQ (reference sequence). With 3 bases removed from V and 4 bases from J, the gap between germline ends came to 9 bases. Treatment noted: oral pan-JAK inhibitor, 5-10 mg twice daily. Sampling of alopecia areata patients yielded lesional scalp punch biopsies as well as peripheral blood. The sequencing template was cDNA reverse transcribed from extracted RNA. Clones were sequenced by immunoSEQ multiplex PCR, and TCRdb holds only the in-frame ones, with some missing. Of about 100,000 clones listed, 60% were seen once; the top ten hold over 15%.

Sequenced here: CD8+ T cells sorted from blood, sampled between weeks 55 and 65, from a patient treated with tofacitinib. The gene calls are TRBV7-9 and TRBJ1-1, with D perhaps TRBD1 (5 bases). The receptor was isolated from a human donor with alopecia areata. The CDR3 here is CASSLGGGTEAFF. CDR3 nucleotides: TGTGCCAGCAGCTTGGGGGGAGGCACTGAAGCTTTCTTT.